The 24 T cell receptor beta chains below all came from one sample that was sequenced in a study of Graves' ophthalmopathy and Graves' hyperthyroidism (dated by TCRdb to the late 2010s). The data were produced on an Illumina HiSeq 2000. For repertoire sequencing, the TCR beta CDR3 regions were amplified from RNA transcripts. The first round of RT-PCR was done with HTBI primers and the Qiagen OneStep RT-PCR kit, and was followed by a second round of multiplex PCR, then size selection and purification. TCRdb handled the public reads itself, with Q25 trimming in fastp and clone calling in MiXCR, and kept productive beta chains. Rows with one shared CDR3 protein collapse into an entry with the most common genes and DNA. The sample includes approximately 210,000 distinct CDR3 sequences, with 20% to 25% observed a single time. More than 35% of the sample is in the top ten clones. Sequencing input: peripheral blood. The receptors stem from a woman in her forties or fifties with Graves' ophthalmopathy. Donor details come from another sample of the same person, matched by shared clones.

In this sample, this clonotype turned up many times. The chain uses TRBV28 and TRBJ1-2; TRBD1 matches at 7 bases. J was trimmed by 8 bases and V by 4 bases; bases with no gene match: 7. Germline CDR1 MDHEN, CDR2 SYDVKM. The CDR3 runs to 13 residues. This CDR3 is CASSSQGSGGYTF. CDR3 in DNA: TGTGCCAGCAGTTCACAGGGGTCTGGCGGCTACACCTTC.

This clonotype was picked up many times. The rearrangement uses TRBV6-2 or TRBV6-3 and TRBJ2-7; the D gene is possibly TRBD1 (6 bases). With 6 bases removed from V and 0 bases from J, the gap between germline ends came to 15 bases. Germline V gene sequence: CDR1 MNHEY, CDR2 SVGEGT. CDR3 size: 15 residues. As DNA, the CDR3 is TGTGCCAGCAGGAAACCGGGACAAAGCTCCTACGAGCAGTACTTC. Translation gives CASRKPGQSSYEQYF.

In regard to this clonotype: One base away lies a much larger clone, so this may be a sequencing read error. The J gene is TRBJ1-2, the V gene TRBV6-2 or TRBV6-3; TRBD1 aligns across 9 bases. From germline, CDR1 is MNHEY and CDR2 SVGEGT. V was pared by 7 bases and J by 9 bases, with 9 bases of the junction left unmatched. The CDR3 is made up of 13 amino acids. CDR3 sequence (DNA): TGTGCCAGCACCCGGGACAGGGATATTAGCTACACCTTC. It yields the protein CASTRDRDISYTF.

This chain connects TRBV15 to TRBJ2-5; D is perhaps TRBD1 or TRBD2 (5 bases each). CDR3 length equals 16 residues. Per germline, CDR1 LNHNV and CDR2 YYDKDF (reference sequence). The V and J ends lost 1 base and 1 base respectively, with 13 bases between them. The CDR3 protein is CATSRVGARPQETQYF. The CDR3 DNA is TGTGCCACCAGCAGAGTCGGGGCTAGACCCCAAGAGACCCAGTACTTC.

This clonotype occurred many times. The J gene is TRBJ2-5, the V gene TRBV29-1, with TRBD1 matching over 8 bases. This CDR3 has 14 amino acids. With 7 bases clipped from V and 1 base from J, the junction kept 8 bases outside the gene matches. Germline CDR1 SQVTM, CDR2 ANQGSEA. The CDR3 loop reads CSGRTGFSQETQYF. The CDR3 nucleotides read TGCAGCGGGAGGACAGGGTTTTCCCAAGAGACCCAGTACTTC.

This clonotype was detected ten times or more. CDR3 protein: CASSLDRAGANVLTF. The DNA of the CDR3 is TGTGCCAGCAGCCTGGACAGGGCTGGGGCCAACGTCCTGACTTTC. The genes are TRBV7-3 and TRBJ2-6, with TRBD1 matching 8 bases. The germline V gene encodes CDR1 SGHTA and CDR2 FQGTGA. With V trimmed by 5 bases and J by 2 bases, 2 bases remained unmatched. This CDR3 region has 15 residues. Supplemented by reference TRBV7-3 and TRBJ2-6, the full variable domain reads GAGVSQTPSNKVTEKGKYVELRCDPISGHTALYWYRQSLGQGPEFLIYFQGTGAADDSGLPNDRFFAVRPEGSVSTLKIQRTERGDSAVYLCASSLDRAGANVLTFGAGSRLTVL.

This clonotype appeared many times. The chain employs TRBV28 and TRBJ2-5; TRBD2 is a possible D gene (5 bases). CDR1 is MDHEN, CDR2 SYDVKM, per germline. CDR3 size: 12 residues. V dropped 4 bases and J dropped 8 bases, with 11 bases sitting between them. The CDR3 region has the DNA TGTGCCAGCAGTTCCTCTCTAGCAACCCAGTACTTC. This codes for CASSSSLATQYF.

This clonotype has a handful of counts. The CDR3 DNA reads as TGTGCCACCAGTGATTTGCGGCAGGTGGGCACCGGGGAGCTGTTTTTT. Its protein is CATSDLRQVGTGELFF. V usage is TRBV24-1 and J usage is TRBJ2-2; the D is unclear. Per the germline V gene, CDR1 is KGHDR and CDR2 is SFDVKD. This CDR3 region has 16 residues. The V end was cut by 0 bases, the J end by 4 bases, with 11 bases between.

The table lists this clonotype with a few counts. This chain connects TRBV10-2 to TRBJ2-7; 8 nucleotides align to TRBD1. CDR3 length: 14 amino acids. J lost 5 bases, V lost 6 bases, and 9 bases had no gene match. Germline CDR1 reads WSHSY; CDR2 reads SAAADI. The CDR3 region has the DNA TGCGCCAGCAGGAAGACAGGGGAGTCGAACGAGCAGTACTTC. It specifies CASRKTGESNEQYF.

This clonotype was picked up many times. The chain is built from TRBV19 and TRBJ1-1; possible D gene TRBD1, 5 bases. Trimming stripped 6 bases from V and 6 bases from J, with 17 bases between. CDR3 length: 14 residues. Germline assignment: CDR1 LNHDA and CDR2 SQIVND (reference sequence). The CDR3: CASSRPDRGPEAFF. The CDR3 DNA is TGTGCCAGTAGCCGACCCGACAGAGGACCTGAAGCTTTCTTT.

This clonotype was observed at least ten times. The rearrangement uses TRBV10-3 and TRBJ2-4, with 9 bases fitting TRBD1. The CDR3 has 15 amino acids. Germline CDR1 ENHRY, CDR2 SYGVKD. V trimming: 6 bases; J trimming: 4 bases; junction bases outside the gene matches: 7. CDR3 protein: CAISDDRGIKNIQYF. DNA for the CDR3: TGTGCCATCAGCGATGACAGGGGGATTAAAAACATTCAGTACTTC.

Many counts were recorded for this clonotype. This chain links TRBV6-2 or TRBV6-3 with TRBJ2-7, with 7 bases identical to TRBD1. J gave up 5 bases and V 7 bases, and 11 bases lay outside the gene matches. Germline CDR1 MNHEY, CDR2 SVGEGT. The CDR3 is 14 amino acids. The CDR3, as DNA: TGTGCCAGCACATTGTGGGCAGGGGGTGACGAGCAGTACTTC. Its protein is CASTLWAGGDEQYF.

The chain recombines TRBV3-1 with TRBJ1-1; 9 bases agree with TRBD1. Germline trimming cut 0 bases from V and 5 bases from J; bases unmatched to any gene: 4. Germline lookup yields CDR1 LGHDT and CDR2 YNNKEL (reference sequence). The CDR3 extends over 15 amino acids. The CDR3 sequence: CASSQEGTGQTEAFF. CDR3 nucleotide sequence: TGTGCCAGCAGCCAAGAAGGGACAGGGCAAACTGAAGCTTTCTTT.

Here the CDR3 DNA reads TGCAGCGTTGGGACACCCCAAGGTTATGGCTACACCTTC. Residues: CSVGTPQGYGYTF. This sequence joins TRBV29-1 and TRBJ1-2, with a tentative D call TRBD1 (5 bases). V was pared by 4 bases and J by 5 bases, with 14 bases between. Looked up from germline, CDR1 is SQVTM and CDR2 is ANQGSEA. This CDR3 contains 13 residues. The full variable domain, completed using reference TRBV29-1 and TRBJ1-2, is SAVISQKPSRDICQRGTSLTIQCQVDSQVTMMFWYRQQPGQSLTLIATANQGSEATYESGFVIDKFPISRPNLTFSTLTVSNMSPEDSSIYLCSVGTPQGYGYTFGSGTRLTVV.

This clonotype was seen at least ten times. V gene TRBV12-3 or TRBV12-4 combines with J gene TRBJ1-2, with a possible D match to TRBD1 (6 bases). CDR3 length equals 12 residues. Trimming left V 4 bases short and J 7 bases short, with 10 bases between. The DNA for the CDR3 is TGTGCCAGCAGTTACAGGGACCGTGGCTACACCTTC. This encodes CASSYRDRGYTF.

This clonotype was picked up many times. The V and J genes are TRBV27 and TRBJ1-5, with 7 bases lining up with TRBD1. Germline assignment: CDR1 MNHEY and CDR2 SMNVEV (reference sequence). V was pared by 5 bases and J by 9 bases, with 16 bases of the junction left unmatched. This CDR3 is built from 16 residues. DNA for the CDR3: TGTGCCAGCAGTCCTAACAGGGGAGGAGGCTTTTTGCCCCAGCATTTT. Residues: CASSPNRGGGFLPQHF.

This clonotype was observed many times. The chain links TRBV18 to TRBJ1-1; D ambiguous. Germline CDR1 reads KGHSH; CDR2 reads LQKENI. With 3 bases removed from V and 7 bases from J, the gap between germline ends came to 12 bases. CDR3 length equals 13 residues. The CDR3 bases are TGTGCCAGCTCACCCAGAAAAGAGCTTGAAGCTTTCTTT. This translates into CASSPRKELEAFF.

This clonotype was seen many times. The rearrangement joins TRBV6-5 to TRBJ1-3; D not resolved. There are 14 residues in the CDR3. CDR1 MNHEY and CDR2 SVGAGI come from the germline V gene. V was trimmed by 1 base and J by 6 bases, leaving 10 bases between them. The CDR3 reads CASSYWRGENTIYF. Here the CDR3 DNA reads TGTGCCAGCAGTTACTGGCGCGGGGAAAACACCATATATTTT.

This clonotype showed up just a few times. V and J are TRBV18 and TRBJ2-2; D gene ambiguous. The germline V and J ends were trimmed by 2 bases and 4 bases, with 14 bases remaining between them. There are 16 residues in the CDR3. Germline loops: CDR1 KGHSH, CDR2 LQKENI. DNA for the CDR3: TGTGCCAGCTCACCAACTTACGGTCTTGGCACCGGGGAGCTGTTTTTT. Translating it yields CASSPTYGLGTGELFF.

The gene calls are TRBV12-3 or TRBV12-4 and TRBJ1-5, with unresolved D. V lost 7 bases and J 5 bases, leaving 27 bases between the germline ends. The CDR3 totals 18 residues. In DNA form, the CDR3 reads TGTGCCAGCAACTTGGGGAGCGCCAATCTTCATGTTGATCAGCCCCAGCATTTT. Encoded protein: CASNLGSANLHVDQPQHF.

This clonotype has ten or more counts. The gene calls are TRBV28 and TRBJ1-5, with D perhaps matching TRBD1 (6 bases). The ends were cut back, 0 bases at V and 3 bases at J, with 9 bases in the middle. CDR3 length: 15 residues. The germline V gene has CDR1 MDHEN and CDR2 SYDVKM. CDR3 nucleotides: TGTGCCAGCAGTTTATGGGCAGGGGCCAATCAGCCCCAGCATTTT. Its translation is CASSLWAGANQPQHF.

This clonotype has just a few counts. The chain employs TRBV5-1 and TRBJ2-7, with a tentative D call TRBD1 (5 bases). Germline CDR1 SGHRS, CDR2 YFSETQ. V gave up 3 bases and J gave up 1 base, with 11 bases separating them. The CDR3 length is 14 residues. The CDR3 sequence: CASSSRTNSYEQYF. The DNA for the CDR3 is TGCGCCAGCAGCTCGAGGACAAATTCCTACGAGCAGTACTTC.

In this sample, this clonotype turned up many times. The chain employs TRBV30 and TRBJ1-2; 8 positions match TRBD1. The V gene's germline CDR1 is GTSNPN and CDR2 SVGIG (reference sequence). The CDR3 loop spans 12 amino acids. With 3 bases clipped from V and 8 bases from J, the junction kept 5 bases outside the gene matches. The DNA for the CDR3 is TGTGCCTGGAGCTTGACAGGGGAGGGCTACACCTTC. This gives the protein CAWSLTGEGYTF.

As regards this clonotype: One base away lies a much larger clone, so this may be a sequencing read error. V gene TRBV30 combines with J gene TRBJ1-2; unclear D gene. The CDR3 consists of 12 residues. Germline values: CDR1 GTSNPN, CDR2 SVGIG (reference sequence). V was shortened by 3 bases and J by 6 bases, with 11 bases between the two germline ends. The CDR3, as DNA: TGTGCCTGGAGAGTATCGAGAGATGGCTACACCTTC. As protein: CAWRVSRDGYTF.